This is a list of T cell receptor beta chains from one sample in a study of shared clonotypes between healthy human individuals. Assay: immunoSEQ multiplex PCR; the TCRdb copy retains only in-frame clones and omits some. The data hold roughly 720,000 clones, with around 90% observed a single time. The sequenced sample was memory CD8+ T cells from PBMCs. The receptors come from a man between 18 and 29 years old in good health. Some clones in this sample may be carry-over from other donors' samples. The conserved cysteine and the conserved F or W are not part of the CDR3 here. Each record gives: J gene, V gene, D gene, CDR3 protein. The D gene is left open where the match is weak.

>TRBJ2-1|TRBV7-9|NA
ASSPESANEQF
>TRBJ1-5|TRBV27|NA
ASTSTGSNQPQH
>TRBJ2-5|TRBV7-9|TRBD1
ASSSQGARETQY
>TRBJ1-1|TRBV6-5|TRBD1
ASGIGTVIEAF
>TRBJ2-1|TRBV9|TRBD2
ASSLEGGLAGLYSYNEQF
>TRBJ2-3|TRBV6-5|TRBD2
ATSHLREMSDTQY
>TRBJ1-5|TRBV28|TRBD1
ASSLRRTGPGGSNQPQH
>TRBJ2-7|TRBV6-5|TRBD1
ASSYSAGGPEY
>TRBJ2-1|TRBV10-3|TRBD1
AIRTGTEDEQF
>TRBJ2-7|TRBV5-4|NA
ASSSVGTEQY
>TRBJ2-3|TRBV27|NA
ASSWGQGVDTQY
>TRBJ1-2|TRBV11-2|NA
ASYSRGRYGYT
>TRBJ2-5|TRBV28|NA
ASSLQGGEETQY
>TRBJ2-1|TRBV7-9|TRBD1
ASSLHRTGRYNEQF